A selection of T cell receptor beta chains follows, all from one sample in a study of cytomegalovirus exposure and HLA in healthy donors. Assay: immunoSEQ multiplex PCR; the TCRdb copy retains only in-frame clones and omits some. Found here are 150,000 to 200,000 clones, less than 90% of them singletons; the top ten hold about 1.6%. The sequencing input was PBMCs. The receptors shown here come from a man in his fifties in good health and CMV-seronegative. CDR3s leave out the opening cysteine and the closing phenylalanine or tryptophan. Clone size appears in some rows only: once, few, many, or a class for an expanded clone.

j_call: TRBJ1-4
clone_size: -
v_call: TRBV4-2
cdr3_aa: ASSQSGQGFGKLF

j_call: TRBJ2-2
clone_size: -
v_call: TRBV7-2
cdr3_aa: ASSLATSGGRTGELF

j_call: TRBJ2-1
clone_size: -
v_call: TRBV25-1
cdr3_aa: ASSFKSGGTTYNEQF

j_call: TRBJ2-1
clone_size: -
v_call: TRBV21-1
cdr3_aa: ASSHYRNNEQF

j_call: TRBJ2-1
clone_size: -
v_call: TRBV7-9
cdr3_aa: SSSLERWGSLEQF

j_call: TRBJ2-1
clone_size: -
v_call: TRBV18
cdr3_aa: ASSPPRGGGPDNEQF

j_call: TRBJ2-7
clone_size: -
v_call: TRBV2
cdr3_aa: ASTGGGSYEQY

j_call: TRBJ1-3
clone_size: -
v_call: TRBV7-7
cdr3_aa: ASSPGTGNTIY

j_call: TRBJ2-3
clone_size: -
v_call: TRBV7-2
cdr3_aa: ASGKTGQGHIDTQY

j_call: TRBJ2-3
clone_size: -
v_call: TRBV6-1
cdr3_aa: ASSDYTASDTQY

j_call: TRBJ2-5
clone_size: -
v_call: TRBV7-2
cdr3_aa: ASSRQGGLETQY

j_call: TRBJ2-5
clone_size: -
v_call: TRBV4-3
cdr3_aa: ASSQDFGGGETQY

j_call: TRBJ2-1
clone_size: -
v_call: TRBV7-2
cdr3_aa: ASSLASRGNEQF

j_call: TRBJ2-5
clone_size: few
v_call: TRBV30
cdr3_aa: AWSVTTDRKETQY

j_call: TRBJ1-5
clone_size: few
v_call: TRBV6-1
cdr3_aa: ASRRGGNQPQH

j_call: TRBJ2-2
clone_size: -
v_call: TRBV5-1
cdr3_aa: ASSLKLDRTSDTGELF

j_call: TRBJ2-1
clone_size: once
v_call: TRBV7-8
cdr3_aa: ASSSRDRSYNEQF

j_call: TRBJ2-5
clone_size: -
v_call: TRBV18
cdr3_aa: ASSPPGGLETQY

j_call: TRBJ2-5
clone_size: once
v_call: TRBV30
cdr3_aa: AWSVPLSGGQY

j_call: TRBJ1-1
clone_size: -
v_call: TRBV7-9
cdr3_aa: ASRPGQGRTEAF

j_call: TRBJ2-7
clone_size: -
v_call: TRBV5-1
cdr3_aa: ASSFRETYEQY

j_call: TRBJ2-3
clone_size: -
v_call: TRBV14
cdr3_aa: ASSLTSTDTQY

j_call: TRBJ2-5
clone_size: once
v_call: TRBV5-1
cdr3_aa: ASCLPSGGETQY

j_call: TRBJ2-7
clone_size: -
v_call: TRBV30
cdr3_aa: AWNVPASSYEQY

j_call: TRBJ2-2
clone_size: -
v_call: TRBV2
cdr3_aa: ASSAGSEYGELF

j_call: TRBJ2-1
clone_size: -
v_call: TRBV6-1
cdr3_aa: AKRPTRAPYNEQF

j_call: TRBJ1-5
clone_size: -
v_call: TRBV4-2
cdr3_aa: ASSQGPQGDQPQH

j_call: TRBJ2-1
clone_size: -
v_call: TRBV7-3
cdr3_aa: ASRSDSNEQF

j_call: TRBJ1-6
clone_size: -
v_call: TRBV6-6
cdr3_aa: ASSRDSYNSPLH

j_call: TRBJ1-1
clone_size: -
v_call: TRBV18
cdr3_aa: ASSPPGTQNTEAF

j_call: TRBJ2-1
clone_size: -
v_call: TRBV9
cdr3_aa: ASSVMASERTEQF

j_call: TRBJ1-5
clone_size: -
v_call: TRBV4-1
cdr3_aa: ASSQGGQGGYQPQH